This note documents a single T cell receptor (beta chain) sequence. This clonotype was seen once. There is no known antigen for this receptor. Base qualities are not recorded, but no much larger clone differs from it by a single base. One read alone provides weak support. These data come from a study of CD8 T cells in Susac syndrome (dated by TCRdb to about 2019). With respect to the entire study: Of the Susac syndrome patients who were sequenced, roughly 8 were in clinical remission while about six had clinically active disease. Susac syndrome patients were therapy-naive, on corticosteroids (some also receiving IVIg), or on IVIg alone at blood withdrawal. The study used repertoire sequencing to test whether antigen drove CD8+ T cell activation and differentiation in Susac syndrome. What the authors observed across the whole study: The number of individuals in the TCR sequencing and HLA analysis was acknowledged as relatively small. In patients with Susac syndrome, the CD4+ T cell repertoire showed no detectable clonal expansion.

Peripheral blood CD8+ and CD4+ T cells from healthy donors, Susac syndrome patients and multiple sclerosis patients were profiled by high-throughput TCR beta sequencing. Recently defined diagnostic criteria for definite or probable disease were met by the Susac syndrome patients. Bulk CD8+ and CD4+ T cells were purified by magnetic negative isolation, while CD8+ TEMRA cells were enriched using FACS. Blood was drawn into EDTA tubes, processed within 24 hours, and PBMCs were isolated by density gradient centrifugation. PBMCs intended for TCR sequencing were cryopreserved in liquid nitrogen and thawed later in a water bath at 37 degrees C. Purity of sorted or isolated CD4+, CD8+ and CD8+ TEMRA cells was at least 90%. RNA was extracted with the RNeasy kit and roughly 0.5 to 1 ug was reverse transcribed using random hexamers. The immunoSEQ multiplex PCR assay, covering 54 Vbeta and 13 Jbeta segments, was used to amplify TCR beta CDR3 regions. PCR amplification bias was corrected using a synthetic template baseline for primer optimization and computational correction. In the authors' own workflow: Reads were annotated to V, D and J genes per IMGT and analyzed with immunoSEQ Analyzer, keeping only productive sequences. To calculate clonality, Shannon entropy was normalized by log2 of the number of productive unique sequences and then subtracted from one. For each patient and control, public and private clones were evaluated within the 100 most prevalent clones. Clones were defined as Susac-specific when absent from the healthy and MS cohorts, from approximately 970 published viral clones and from other ImmuneACCESS disease sequences. In TCRdb, the public reads were trimmed at Q25 with fastp and aligned with MiXCR, with productive beta chains retained. Each CDR3 protein appears once, grouped with its most common genes and DNA. The V and J calls and clone size are TCRdb's, not the authors'. Counted in this sample were 170,000 or so distinct CDR3 sequences; about 96% of them appeared once. The top ten constitute about 0.12% of the sample.

Germline trimming amounts to 2 bases on V and 7 bases on J, with 0 as the count of junction bases outside the gene matches. The germline V gene (reference sequence) sets CDR1 to LNHNV and CDR2 to YYDKDF. From the cysteine up to the phenylalanine, the CDR3 has a length of 13 residues. Only the CDR3 DNA stays, 39 bases, in frame from base 1. This clonotype was sampled from a human donor with Susac syndrome. The chain was built from TRBV15 and TRBJ2-2; 8 nucleotides in the junction match TRBD2. The sequenced sample was CD4+ T cells from PBMCs. The CDR3 protein is CATSRLAGGELFF. The sequence in DNA is TGTGCCACCAGCAGACTAGCGGGCGGGGAGCTGTTTTTT. The entire variable domain, with the stretches around the CDR3 drawn from the reference TRBV15 and TRBJ2-2 proteins, is DAMVIQNPRYQVTQFGKPVTLSCSQTLNHNVMYWYQQKSSQAPKLLFHYYDKDFNNEADTPDNFQSRRPNTSFCFLDIRSPGLGDTAMYLCATSRLAGGELFFGEGSRLTVL.